The rows below give T cell receptor beta chains drawn from one sample of a study of blood T cell repertoires in COVID-19. Data came from immunoSEQ multiplex PCR; TCRdb stores just in-frame clones and leaves some out. The data show nearly 350,000 clones, about 90% seen once. Sequenced input: PBMCs or T cells enriched from blood (not recorded which). The origin of the receptors is a woman aged 25-40 years who had recovered from COVID-19. The CDR3 runs from the conserved cysteine through the conserved F or W. The order of the fields is clone size, J gene, D gene, V gene, CDR3 DNA, CDR3 protein. D genes are given only for firm matches. A clone size is listed for some rows: how often the clone was seen (once, few, many), or a class if it is expanded.

clone size: NA; J gene: TRBJ2-2; D gene: NA; V gene: TRBV14; CDR3 DNA: TGTGCCAGCAGCCCAGATGGGGGGGCAATGTACACCGGGGAGCTGTTTTTT; CDR3 protein: CASSPDGGAMYTGELFF
clone size: NA; J gene: TRBJ1-1; D gene: NA; V gene: TRBV29-1; CDR3 DNA: TGCAGCGTTGAGGTGGCAGGCACTGAAGCTTTCTTT; CDR3 protein: CSVEVAGTEAFF
clone size: NA; J gene: TRBJ1-1; D gene: NA; V gene: TRBV6-1; CDR3 DNA: TGTGCCAGCAGTGAAGCGCCCACAGGCTACACTGAAGCTTTCTTT; CDR3 protein: CASSEAPTGYTEAFF
clone size: NA; J gene: TRBJ1-1; D gene: NA; V gene: TRBV5-1; CDR3 DNA: TGCGCCAGCAGCTTGGCCGGGGGGTCGAACACTGAAGCTTTCTTT; CDR3 protein: CASSLAGGSNTEAFF
clone size: NA; J gene: TRBJ2-1; D gene: NA; V gene: TRBV27; CDR3 DNA: TGTGCCAGCATATCAGGGTTGGGGGGCTACAATGAGCAGTTCTTC; CDR3 protein: CASISGLGGYNEQFF
clone size: few; J gene: TRBJ1-4; D gene: NA; V gene: TRBV5-6; CDR3 DNA: TGTGCCAGCAGCCCCCCCCTAACCGGGACAAGAAATGAAAAACTGTTTTTT; CDR3 protein: CASSPPLTGTRNEKLFF
clone size: NA; J gene: TRBJ1-2; D gene: NA; V gene: TRBV7-2; CDR3 DNA: TGTGCCAGCATCCCAGCGGGCAGGGCTAACTATGGCTACACCTTC; CDR3 protein: CASIPAGRANYGYTF
clone size: NA; J gene: TRBJ2-3; D gene: NA; V gene: TRBV20-1; CDR3 DNA: TGCAGTGCTAGTAAGGGGCACCTCCTCATCGATACGCAGTATTTT; CDR3 protein: CSASKGHLLIDTQYF
clone size: NA; J gene: TRBJ2-1; D gene: NA; V gene: TRBV7-2; CDR3 DNA: TGTGCCAGCAGTTTCGTGGGCTCTTCCAATGAGCAGTTCTTC; CDR3 protein: CASSFVGSSNEQFF
clone size: NA; J gene: TRBJ1-6; D gene: TRBD1; V gene: TRBV2; CDR3 DNA: TGTGCCAGCACCGGGACAGGGTATAATTCACCCCTCCACTTT; CDR3 protein: CASTGTGYNSPLHF
clone size: few; J gene: TRBJ1-5; D gene: NA; V gene: TRBV19; CDR3 DNA: TGTGCCAGTAGTATAGCCGGGGGAAATCAGCCCCAGCATTTT; CDR3 protein: CASSIAGGNQPQHF
clone size: NA; J gene: TRBJ2-1; D gene: TRBD2; V gene: TRBV7-9; CDR3 DNA: TGTGCCAGCAGTGTTCTAGCGGGGGACGTCAATGAGCAGTTCTTC; CDR3 protein: CASSVLAGDVNEQFF
clone size: NA; J gene: TRBJ2-1; D gene: NA; V gene: TRBV5-1; CDR3 DNA: TGCGCCAGCAGCCTAGCAGGCAATGAGCAGTTCTTC; CDR3 protein: CASSLAGNEQFF
clone size: NA; J gene: TRBJ1-6; D gene: NA; V gene: TRBV28; CDR3 DNA: TGTGCCAGCAGGCCCAGTGTGATCTCCTATAATTCACCCCTCCACTTT; CDR3 protein: CASRPSVISYNSPLHF
clone size: NA; J gene: TRBJ1-2; D gene: NA; V gene: TRBV19; CDR3 DNA: TGTGCCAGTAGTATAGCAGGGGCTGACTATGGCTACACCTTC; CDR3 protein: CASSIAGADYGYTF
clone size: NA; J gene: TRBJ1-1; D gene: NA; V gene: TRBV10-1; CDR3 DNA: TGCGCCAGCAGTCCCCAGGGATACACTGAAGCTTTCTTT; CDR3 protein: CASSPQGYTEAFF
clone size: NA; J gene: TRBJ2-7; D gene: TRBD2; V gene: TRBV5-1; CDR3 DNA: TGCGCCAGCAGCTTGGGAGCGACTAGCGGGTACGAGCAGTACTTC; CDR3 protein: CASSLGATSGYEQYF